These 7 T cell receptor beta chains originate from one sample sequenced in a study of CD8+CD57+ T cells in acquired aplastic anemia. Using genomic DNA as the template, TCR beta VDJ and CDR3 profiling was carried out. Via MiXCR, TCRdb re-called the reads, giving one row per CDR3 protein. The table records roughly 170,000 distinct CDR3 sequences, 55% to 75% of them present only once. Sequencing was performed on sorted CD4+, CD8+, or CD8+CD57+ T cells (not recorded which) from PBMCs. The receptors stem from a human donor in good health.

The rearrangement links TRBV7-9 to TRBJ1-1, with D unclear. Germline V gene lookup returns CDR1 SEHNR and CDR2 FQNEAQ (reference sequence). CDR3 length equals 14 residues. The V and J ends lost 4 bases and 1 base respectively, with 10 bases between them. The CDR3 DNA is TGTGCCAGCAGCTCAATACAGAGGAACACTGAAGCTTTCTTT. This sequence encodes CASSSIQRNTEAFF.

The V gene is TRBV5-6, the J gene TRBJ2-3; D gene ambiguous. The V gene's germline CDR1 is SGHDT and CDR2 YYEEEE. Trimming took off 3 bases at V and 3 bases at J, with 17 bases between the two ends. CDR3 length equals 16 residues. The CDR3, as DNA: TGTGCCAGCAGCTACAACTATGCCTTGGGAACAGATACGCAGTATTTT. Translated, it gives CASSYNYALGTDTQYF. The whole variable domain, filled in from reference TRBV5-6 and TRBJ2-3, reads DAGVTQSPTHLIKTRGQQVTLRCSPKSGHDTVSWYQQALGQGPQFIFQYYEEEERQRGNFPDRFSGHQFPNYSSELNVNALLLGDSALYLCASSYNYALGTDTQYFGPGTRLTVL.

This clonotype was detected ten times or more. The chain's CDR3 is CASSQEYDEQFF. The CDR3 DNA reads TGTGCCAGCAGCCAGGAGTATGATGAGCAGTTCTTC. V gene TRBV14 combines with J gene TRBJ2-1; the D is unclear. Per germline, CDR1 SGHDN and CDR2 FVKESK. This CDR3 has 12 residues. The V and J ends lost 3 bases and 8 bases respectively, with 8 bases between them.

CDR3 DNA: TGTGCCAGCAGCTTTCACAGGGGCGATGAGCAGTTCTTC. Translated, it gives CASSFHRGDEQFF. The chain links TRBV7-8 to TRBJ2-1, with 7 nucleotides matching TRBD1. The CDR3 has 13 amino acids. Germline CDR1 and CDR2: SGHVS and FQNEAQ. Trimming at V came to 3 bases and at J to 8 bases, leaving 4 bases not matched to a gene.

This clonotype was counted at least ten times. This sequence joins TRBV5-8 and TRBJ1-2, with 9 bases lining up with TRBD1. From germline, CDR1 is SGHTS and CDR2 YDEGEE. V shed 4 bases, J shed 0 bases, and the junction held 4 bases outside the gene matches. The CDR3 sequence is 15 residues long. CDR3 sequence (DNA): TGTGCCAGCAGCGGGAACAGGGGGCCTAACTATGGCTACACCTTC. Protein: CASSGNRGPNYGYTF.

This chain connects TRBV19 to TRBJ2-1; TRBD1 matches 7 bases. The CDR3 has 15 amino acids. Germline V gene data show CDR1 as LNHDA and CDR2 as SQIVND (reference sequence). V was clipped by 4 bases and J by 4 bases; unmatched bases: 7. The CDR3 coding sequence is TGTGCCAGTAGTAGGACAGGTCGAGGGTACAATGAGCAGTTCTTC. Encoded protein: CASSRTGRGYNEQFF.

This clonotype was observed at least ten times. The chain couples TRBV7-3 to TRBJ2-1; D is uncertain. The CDR3 length is 13 residues. V shed 2 bases and J shed 5 bases, with 7 bases lying between them. Germline V lookup: CDR1 SGHTA, CDR2 FQGTGA. For the CDR3, the DNA is TGTGCCAGCAGCTTAGATCCGAACAATGAGCAGTTCTTC. This codes for CASSLDPNNEQFF.